The subject of this entry is one TCR beta chain. The CDR3 covers 15 residues. The J segment lost 2 bases and the V segment lost 8 bases, leaving 7 bases of the junction unmatched. Germline V gives CDR1 MDHEN, CDR2 SYDVKM. The source of the sample is a study of blood T cell repertoires in COVID-19. Using immunoSEQ multiplex PCR, the repertoire was profiled, and TCRdb retains in-frame clones only, with some absent. The sample has some 200,000 clones; roughly 89% are singletons. The specimen was PBMCs or T cells enriched from blood (not recorded which). The chain couples TRBV28 to TRBJ2-2; 8 nucleotides align to TRBD1. The sequence derives from a man between 18 and 29 years old with acute COVID-19. The DNA for the CDR3 is TGTGCCAGCGGGGGACAGGCGTTAAACACCGGGGAGCTGTTTTTT. Translation: CASGGQALNTGELFF. The whole variable domain, remainder taken from reference TRBV28 and TRBJ2-2, is DVKVTQSSRYLVKRTGEKVFLECVQDMDHENMFWYRQDPGLGLRLIYFSYDVKMKEKGDIPEGYSVSREKKERFSLILESASTNQTSMYLCASGGQALNTGELFFGEGSRLTVL.